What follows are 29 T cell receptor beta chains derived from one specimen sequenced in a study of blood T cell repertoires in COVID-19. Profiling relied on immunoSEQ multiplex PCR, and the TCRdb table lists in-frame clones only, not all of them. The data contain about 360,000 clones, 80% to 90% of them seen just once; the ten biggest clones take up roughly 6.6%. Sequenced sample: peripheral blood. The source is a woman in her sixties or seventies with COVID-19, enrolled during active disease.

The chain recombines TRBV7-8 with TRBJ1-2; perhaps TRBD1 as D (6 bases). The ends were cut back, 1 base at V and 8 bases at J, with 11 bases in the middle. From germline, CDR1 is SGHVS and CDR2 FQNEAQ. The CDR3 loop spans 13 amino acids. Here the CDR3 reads CASSLVDRRGYTF. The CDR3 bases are TGTGCCAGCAGCTTAGTAGACAGGCGGGGCTACACCTTC.

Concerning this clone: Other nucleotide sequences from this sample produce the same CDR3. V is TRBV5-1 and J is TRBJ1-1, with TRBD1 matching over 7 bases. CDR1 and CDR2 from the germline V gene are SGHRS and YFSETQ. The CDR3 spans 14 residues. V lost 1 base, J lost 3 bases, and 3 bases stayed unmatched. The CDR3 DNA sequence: TGCGCCAGCAGCTTGCGACAGGGTGACACTGAAGCTTTCTTT. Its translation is CASSLRQGDTEAFF.

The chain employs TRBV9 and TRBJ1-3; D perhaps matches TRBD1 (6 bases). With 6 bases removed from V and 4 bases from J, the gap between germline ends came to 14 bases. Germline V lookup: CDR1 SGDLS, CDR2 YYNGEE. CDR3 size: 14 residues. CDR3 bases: TGTGCCAGCACCCTAGGGGGTTCGGGAAACACCATATATTTT. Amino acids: CASTLGGSGNTIYF.

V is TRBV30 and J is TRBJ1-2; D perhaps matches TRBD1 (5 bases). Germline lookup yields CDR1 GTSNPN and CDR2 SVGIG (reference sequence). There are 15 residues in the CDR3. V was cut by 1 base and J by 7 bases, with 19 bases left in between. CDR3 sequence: CAWSDIPRGQTGYTF. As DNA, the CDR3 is TGTGCCTGGAGTGACATCCCTAGGGGTCAGACTGGCTACACCTTC.

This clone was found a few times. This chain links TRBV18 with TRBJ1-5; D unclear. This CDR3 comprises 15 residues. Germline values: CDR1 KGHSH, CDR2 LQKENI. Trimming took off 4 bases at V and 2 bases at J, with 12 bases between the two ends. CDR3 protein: CASSLREGGNQPQHF. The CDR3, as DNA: TGTGCCAGCTCACTTAGGGAGGGTGGCAATCAGCCCCAGCATTTT.

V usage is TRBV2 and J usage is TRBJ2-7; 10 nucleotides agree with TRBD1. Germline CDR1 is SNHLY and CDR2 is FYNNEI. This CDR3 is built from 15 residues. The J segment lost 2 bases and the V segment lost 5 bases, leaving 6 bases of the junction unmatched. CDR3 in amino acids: CASSSPGQGTYEQYF. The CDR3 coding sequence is TGTGCCAGCAGTTCCCCGGGACAGGGGACCTACGAGCAGTACTTC. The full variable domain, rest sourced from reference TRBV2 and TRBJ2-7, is EPEVTQTPSHQVTQMGQEVILRCVPISNHLYFYWYRQILGQKVEFLVSFYNNEISEKSEIFDDQFSVERPDGSNFTLKIRSTKLEDSAMYFCASSSPGQGTYEQYFGPGTRLTVT.

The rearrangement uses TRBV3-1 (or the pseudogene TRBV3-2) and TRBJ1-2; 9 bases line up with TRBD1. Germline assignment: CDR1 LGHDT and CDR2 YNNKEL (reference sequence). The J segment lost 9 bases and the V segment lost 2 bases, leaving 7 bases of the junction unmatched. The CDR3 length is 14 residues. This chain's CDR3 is CASSQRADRGSYTF. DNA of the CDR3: TGTGCCAGCAGCCAAAGGGCGGACAGGGGTAGCTACACCTTC.

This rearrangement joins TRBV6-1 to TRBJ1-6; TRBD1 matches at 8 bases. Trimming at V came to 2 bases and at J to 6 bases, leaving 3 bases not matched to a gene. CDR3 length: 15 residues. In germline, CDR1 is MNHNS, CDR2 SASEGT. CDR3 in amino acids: CASSEQGAFNSPLHF. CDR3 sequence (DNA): TGTGCCAGCAGTGAACAGGGGGCATTTAATTCACCCCTCCACTTT.

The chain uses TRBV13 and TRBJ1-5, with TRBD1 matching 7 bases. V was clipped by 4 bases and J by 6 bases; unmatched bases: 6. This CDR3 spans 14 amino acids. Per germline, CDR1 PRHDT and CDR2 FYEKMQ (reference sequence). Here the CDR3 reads CASSSRQGSQPQHF. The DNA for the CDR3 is TGTGCCAGCAGCTCCCGACAGGGAAGTCAGCCCCAGCATTTT.

The CDR3 DNA follows: TGTGCCAGCAGGACTGTATCTGGGGCCAACGTCCTGACTTTC. Translation gives CASRTVSGANVLTF. The J gene is TRBJ2-6, the V gene TRBV2, with D unresolved. V was shortened by 6 bases and J by 1 base, with 7 bases between the two germline ends. The CDR3 is 14 amino acids. In germline, CDR1 is SNHLY, CDR2 FYNNEI.

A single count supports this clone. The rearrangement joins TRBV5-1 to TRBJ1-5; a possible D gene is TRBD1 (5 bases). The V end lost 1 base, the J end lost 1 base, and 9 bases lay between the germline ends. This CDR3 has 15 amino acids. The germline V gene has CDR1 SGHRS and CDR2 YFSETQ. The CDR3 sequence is CASSLSGESNQPQHF. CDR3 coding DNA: TGCGCCAGCAGCTTGTCGGGGGAGAGCAATCAGCCCCAGCATTTT.

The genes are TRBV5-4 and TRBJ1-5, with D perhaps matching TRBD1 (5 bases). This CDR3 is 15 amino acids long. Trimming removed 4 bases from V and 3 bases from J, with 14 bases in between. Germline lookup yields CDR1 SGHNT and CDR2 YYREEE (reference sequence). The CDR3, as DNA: TGTGCCAGCAGCCTGGGGGGGGGTTTCAATCAGCCCCAGCATTTT. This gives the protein CASSLGGGFNQPQHF.

CDR3 coding DNA: TGTGCCAGCAGTTACGCGGCCAGAACGGCCGAAAAACTGTTTTTT. This codes for CASSYAARTAEKLFF. The rearrangement links TRBV6-6 to TRBJ1-4, with D hard to call. Germline assignment: CDR1 MNHNY and CDR2 SVGAGI (reference sequence). The CDR3 runs 15 residues. Trimming removed 2 bases at V and 8 bases at J, with 15 bases between.

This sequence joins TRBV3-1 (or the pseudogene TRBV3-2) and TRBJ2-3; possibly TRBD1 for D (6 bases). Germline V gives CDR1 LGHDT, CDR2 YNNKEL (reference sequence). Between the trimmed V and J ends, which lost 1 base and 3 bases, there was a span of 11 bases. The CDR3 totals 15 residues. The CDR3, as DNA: TGTGCCAGCAGCCAAGGACAGGACGTTACAGATACGCAGTATTTT. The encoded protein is CASSQGQDVTDTQYF.

CDR3 region: CASSARKWTGRSNTEAFF. In DNA form, the CDR3 reads TGCGCCAGCAGCGCTCGAAAATGGACAGGGCGATCGAACACTGAAGCTTTCTTT. The chain combines TRBV4-3 with TRBJ1-1; 8 bases line up with TRBD1. The J segment lost 1 base and the V segment lost 5 bases, leaving 15 bases of the junction unmatched. There are 18 residues in the CDR3. Germline V CDR1 and CDR2: LGHNA, YSLEER.

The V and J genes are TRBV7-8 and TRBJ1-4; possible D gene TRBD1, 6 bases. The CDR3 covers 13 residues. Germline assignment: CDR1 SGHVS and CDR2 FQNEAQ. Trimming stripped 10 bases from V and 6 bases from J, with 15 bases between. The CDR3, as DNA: TGTGCCACCTCGGGGGGGCTGTATGAAAAACTGTTTTTT. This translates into CATSGGLYEKLFF.

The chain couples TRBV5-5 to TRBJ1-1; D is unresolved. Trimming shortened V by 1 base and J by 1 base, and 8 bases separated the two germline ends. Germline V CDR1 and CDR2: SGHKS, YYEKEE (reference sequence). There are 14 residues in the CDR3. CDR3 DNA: TGTGCCAGCAGCTTGAGCCGTCAGAACACTGAAGCTTTCTTT. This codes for CASSLSRQNTEAFF.

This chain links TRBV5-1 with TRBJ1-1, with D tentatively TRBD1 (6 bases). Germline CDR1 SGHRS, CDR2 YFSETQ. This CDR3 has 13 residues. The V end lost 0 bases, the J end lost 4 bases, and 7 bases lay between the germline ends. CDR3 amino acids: CASSLGGGTEAFF. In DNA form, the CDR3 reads TGCGCCAGCAGCTTGGGAGGGGGCACTGAAGCTTTCTTT.

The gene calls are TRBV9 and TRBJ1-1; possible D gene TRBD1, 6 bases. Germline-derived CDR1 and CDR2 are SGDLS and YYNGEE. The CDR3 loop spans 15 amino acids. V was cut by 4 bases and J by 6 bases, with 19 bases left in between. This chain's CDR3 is CASSPYAGGFAEAFF. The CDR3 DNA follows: TGTGCCAGCAGCCCATATGCGGGGGGCTTCGCTGAAGCTTTCTTT.

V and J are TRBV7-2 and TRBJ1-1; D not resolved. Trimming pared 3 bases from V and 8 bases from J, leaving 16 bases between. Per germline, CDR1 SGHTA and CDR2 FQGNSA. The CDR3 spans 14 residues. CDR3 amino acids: CASSFQDGSYEAFF. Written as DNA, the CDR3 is TGTGCCAGCAGCTTTCAAGACGGGAGCTACGAAGCTTTCTTT.

CDR3 bases: TGTGCCAGCACCCGGGGAGATTCACCCCTCCACTTT. Protein sequence: CASTRGDSPLHF. The V call is TRBV12-3 or TRBV12-4, the J call TRBJ1-6; D gene unclear. This CDR3 contains 12 residues. Deletions cut 7 bases from V and 8 bases from J, with 9 bases between.

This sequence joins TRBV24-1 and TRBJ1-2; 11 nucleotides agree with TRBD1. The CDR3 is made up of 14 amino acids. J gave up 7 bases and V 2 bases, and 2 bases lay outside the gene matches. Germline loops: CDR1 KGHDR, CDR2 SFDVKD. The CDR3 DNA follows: TGTGCCACCAGTGATTCCGGGACAGGGGGTGGCTACACCTTC. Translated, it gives CATSDSGTGGGYTF.

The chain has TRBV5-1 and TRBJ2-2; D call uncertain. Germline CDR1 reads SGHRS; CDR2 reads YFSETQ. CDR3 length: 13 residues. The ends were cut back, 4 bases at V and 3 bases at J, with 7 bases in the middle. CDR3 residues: CASSLKHTGELFF. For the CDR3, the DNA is TGCGCCAGCAGCCTAAAACACACCGGGGAGCTGTTTTTT.

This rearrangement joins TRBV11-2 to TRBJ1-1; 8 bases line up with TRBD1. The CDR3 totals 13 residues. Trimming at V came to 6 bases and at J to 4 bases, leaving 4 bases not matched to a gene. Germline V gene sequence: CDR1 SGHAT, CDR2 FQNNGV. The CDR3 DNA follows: TGTGCCAGCAGGCCCACAGGGGGCACTGAAGCTTTCTTT. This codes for CASRPTGGTEAFF.

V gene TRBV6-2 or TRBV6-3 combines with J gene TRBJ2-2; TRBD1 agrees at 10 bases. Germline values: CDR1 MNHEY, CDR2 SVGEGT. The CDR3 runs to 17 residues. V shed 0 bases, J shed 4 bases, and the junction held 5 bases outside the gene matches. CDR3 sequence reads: CASSYSSGTGVTGELFF. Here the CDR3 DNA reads TGTGCCAGCAGTTACTCATCCGGGACAGGGGTCACCGGGGAGCTGTTTTTT.

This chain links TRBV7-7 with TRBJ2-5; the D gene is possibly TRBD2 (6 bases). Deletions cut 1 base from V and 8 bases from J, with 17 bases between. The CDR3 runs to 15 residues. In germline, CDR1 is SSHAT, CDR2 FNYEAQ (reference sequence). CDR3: CASSLVRGLGGTQYF. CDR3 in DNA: TGTGCCAGCAGCTTAGTTCGAGGGCTGGGGGGAACCCAGTACTTC.

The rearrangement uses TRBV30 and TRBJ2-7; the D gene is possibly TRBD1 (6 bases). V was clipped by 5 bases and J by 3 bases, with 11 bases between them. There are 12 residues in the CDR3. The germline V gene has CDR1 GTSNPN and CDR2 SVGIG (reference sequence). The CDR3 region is CAWEGQVYEQYF. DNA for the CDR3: TGTGCCTGGGAGGGACAAGTCTACGAGCAGTACTTC. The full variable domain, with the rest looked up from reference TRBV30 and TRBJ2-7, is SQTIHQWPATLVQPVGSPLSLECTVEGTSNPNLYWYRQAAGRGLQLLFYSVGIGQISSEVPQNLSASRPQDRQFILSSKKLLLSDSGFYLCAWEGQVYEQYFGPGTRLTVT.

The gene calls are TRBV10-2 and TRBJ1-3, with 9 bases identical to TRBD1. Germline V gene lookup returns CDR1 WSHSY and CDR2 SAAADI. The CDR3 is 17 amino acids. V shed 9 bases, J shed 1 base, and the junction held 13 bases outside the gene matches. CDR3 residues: CARGQGWTGCSGNTIYF. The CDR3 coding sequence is TGCGCCAGGGGACAGGGATGGACTGGATGTTCTGGAAACACCATATATTTT.

The CDR3 loop is CASTGGGSDTQYF. The CDR3 coding sequence is TGTGCCAGCACCGGAGGGGGCTCAGATACGCAGTATTTT. The chain recombines TRBV5-4 with TRBJ2-3, with D perhaps TRBD1 (7 bases). Trimming shortened V by 6 bases and J by 4 bases, and 12 bases separated the two germline ends. This CDR3 comprises 13 residues. Looked up from germline, CDR1 is SGHNT and CDR2 is YYREEE (reference sequence).